The rows below give T cell receptor beta chains drawn from one sample of a study of vaccination effects on CD4 cells after COVID-19. The antigens for these receptors are not known. Sequencing used immunoSEQ multiplex PCR; TCRdb keeps in-frame clones, though not all of them. This sample carries around 62,000 clones, 74% of them seen once, and the ten largest clones take 2% to 2.5%. Sequences were derived from CD4+ T cells from PBMCs cultured without peptide, sampled after COVID-19 vaccination. The receptors come from a human donor who received a COVID-19 vaccine. CDR3s include the opening cysteine and the closing phenylalanine or tryptophan. Each record gives: CDR3 protein, CDR3 DNA, clone size, D gene, J gene, V gene. The D gene is left open where the match is weak. Size is stated for part of the rows, as once, few or many counts, or as a class when the clone is expanded.

CDR3aa: CASSYSTGGGTEAFF; CDR3nt: TGTGCCAGCAGTTACTCAACAGGGGGCGGGACTGAAGCTTTCTTT; abundance: NA; d_gene: TRBD1; j_gene: TRBJ1-1; v_gene: TRBV6-5
CDR3aa: CASSAPGLADYNEQFF; CDR3nt: TGTGCCAGCAGTGCCCCGGGGCTAGCGGATTACAATGAGCAGTTCTTC; abundance: NA; d_gene: TRBD2; j_gene: TRBJ2-1; v_gene: TRBV6-2/TRBV6-3
CDR3aa: CASSLAHNFQETQYF; CDR3nt: TGTGCCAGCAGCTTAGCGCATAACTTCCAAGAGACCCAGTACTTC; abundance: NA; d_gene: NA; j_gene: TRBJ2-5; v_gene: TRBV7-9
CDR3aa: CATSDRAGDNYGYTF; CDR3nt: TGTGCCACCAGTGATCGTGCTGGGGACAACTATGGCTACACCTTC; abundance: NA; d_gene: NA; j_gene: TRBJ1-2; v_gene: TRBV24-1
CDR3aa: CASTGQTSGNTIYF; CDR3nt: TGTGCCAGTACCGGACAAACCTCTGGAAACACCATATATTTT; abundance: NA; d_gene: NA; j_gene: TRBJ1-3; v_gene: TRBV19
CDR3aa: CASSSRPGSEETQYF; CDR3nt: TGTGCCAGCAGCTCCCGACCGGGGTCTGAGGAGACCCAGTACTTC; abundance: once; d_gene: NA; j_gene: TRBJ2-5; v_gene: TRBV7-6
CDR3aa: CASSAGAGQTPFSSTDTQYF; CDR3nt: TGTGCCAGCAGCGCCGGAGCGGGACAGACTCCCTTTTCTAGCACAGATACGCAGTATTTT; abundance: NA; d_gene: NA; j_gene: TRBJ2-3; v_gene: TRBV9
CDR3aa: CASKVRGMNTEAFF; CDR3nt: TGCGCCAGCAAGGTTCGGGGGATGAACACTGAAGCTTTCTTT; abundance: medium-sized; d_gene: NA; j_gene: TRBJ1-1; v_gene: TRBV10-2
CDR3aa: CASSDPRNSPLHF; CDR3nt: TGTGCCAGCAGTGACCCGCGGAATTCACCCCTCCACTTT; abundance: NA; d_gene: NA; j_gene: TRBJ1-6; v_gene: TRBV2
CDR3aa: CASRPTGAGYGYTF; CDR3nt: TGTGCCAGCAGACCGACAGGGGCTGGCTATGGCTACACCTTC; abundance: few; d_gene: TRBD1; j_gene: TRBJ1-2; v_gene: TRBV27
CDR3aa: CATSRNPNNSPLHF; CDR3nt: TGTGCCACCAGCAGGAACCCTAATAATTCACCCCTCCACTTT; abundance: NA; d_gene: NA; j_gene: TRBJ1-6; v_gene: TRBV15
CDR3aa: CASSRGAGQENTEAFF; CDR3nt: TGCGCCAGCAGCCGAGGCGCGGGACAGGAGAACACTGAAGCTTTCTTT; abundance: NA; d_gene: TRBD1; j_gene: TRBJ1-1; v_gene: TRBV5-1
CDR3aa: CASSVLAGSIKEQFF; CDR3nt: TGTGCCAGCAGCGTTCTAGCGGGGTCCATAAAGGAGCAGTTCTTC; abundance: NA; d_gene: TRBD2; j_gene: TRBJ2-1; v_gene: TRBV9
CDR3aa: CASSYEAYGYTF; CDR3nt: TGTGCCAGCAGTTATGAGGCCTATGGCTACACCTTC; abundance: NA; d_gene: NA; j_gene: TRBJ1-2; v_gene: TRBV12-3/TRBV12-4
CDR3aa: CASRLLGGSNTEAFF; CDR3nt: TGTGCCAGCAGACTACTAGGGGGGAGCAACACTGAAGCTTTCTTT; abundance: NA; d_gene: NA; j_gene: TRBJ1-1; v_gene: TRBV6-5
CDR3aa: CASSPPQGLRNEQFF; CDR3nt: TGTGCCAGCTCACCGCCACAGGGATTGCGAAATGAGCAGTTCTTC; abundance: NA; d_gene: NA; j_gene: TRBJ2-1; v_gene: TRBV18
CDR3aa: CASSIGPGRDQPQHF; CDR3nt: TGTGCCAGTAGTATAGGGCCGGGGAGGGATCAGCCCCAGCATTTT; abundance: NA; d_gene: NA; j_gene: TRBJ1-5; v_gene: TRBV19
CDR3aa: CASSPLSGANVLTF; CDR3nt: TGTGCCAGCAGTCCGCTCTCTGGGGCCAACGTCCTGACTTTC; abundance: NA; d_gene: NA; j_gene: TRBJ2-6; v_gene: TRBV2
CDR3aa: CASTNTGEKLFF; CDR3nt: TGTGCCAGTACCAATACCGGGGAAAAACTGTTTTTT; abundance: once; d_gene: NA; j_gene: TRBJ1-4; v_gene: TRBV19
CDR3aa: CASSVSNQETQYF; CDR3nt: TGCGCCAGCAGCGTAAGCAACCAAGAGACCCAGTACTTC; abundance: once; d_gene: NA; j_gene: TRBJ2-5; v_gene: TRBV5-1
CDR3aa: CASIMTALYGYTF; CDR3nt: TGTGCCAGCATTATGACGGCCCTCTATGGCTACACCTTC; abundance: NA; d_gene: NA; j_gene: TRBJ1-2; v_gene: TRBV6-5
CDR3aa: CASRPQTGSGYTF; CDR3nt: TGTGCCAGCAGACCTCAGACAGGTTCGGGCTACACCTTC; abundance: NA; d_gene: NA; j_gene: TRBJ1-2; v_gene: TRBV6-5
CDR3aa: CASSPGTGTGGYTF; CDR3nt: TGTGCCAGCAGCCCGGGAACAGGGACGGGCGGCTACACCTTC; abundance: few; d_gene: NA; j_gene: TRBJ1-2; v_gene: TRBV5-8
CDR3aa: CASSNGALNTEAFF; CDR3nt: TGTGCCAGCAGTAACGGGGCTCTGAACACTGAAGCTTTCTTT; abundance: few; d_gene: NA; j_gene: TRBJ1-1; v_gene: TRBV19
CDR3aa: CAISGGVVTEAFF; CDR3nt: TGTGCCATCAGTGGCGGGGTGGTCACTGAAGCTTTCTTT; abundance: once; d_gene: NA; j_gene: TRBJ1-1; v_gene: TRBV10-3
CDR3aa: CASSQSGLAGVTGELFF; CDR3nt: TGCGCCAGCAGCCAATCGGGACTAGCGGGGGTCACCGGGGAGCTGTTTTTT; abundance: few; d_gene: TRBD2; j_gene: TRBJ2-2; v_gene: TRBV4-1
CDR3aa: CASTRPGQGGGELFF; CDR3nt: TGTGCCAGCACTCGCCCCGGACAGGGAGGCGGGGAGCTGTTTTTT; abundance: NA; d_gene: TRBD1; j_gene: TRBJ2-2; v_gene: TRBV28
CDR3aa: CSASVWGNTDTQYF; CDR3nt: TGCAGTGCTAGTGTGTGGGGCAACACAGATACGCAGTATTTT; abundance: NA; d_gene: NA; j_gene: TRBJ2-3; v_gene: TRBV20-1
CDR3aa: CASSQVGIPEAFF; CDR3nt: TGCGCCAGCAGCCAAGTGGGTATCCCTGAAGCTTTCTTT; abundance: NA; d_gene: NA; j_gene: TRBJ1-1; v_gene: TRBV4-1
CDR3aa: CASSPGDRGLGGYTF; CDR3nt: TGCGCCAGCAGCCCAGGGGACAGGGGGCTTGGAGGCTACACCTTC; abundance: NA; d_gene: TRBD1; j_gene: TRBJ1-2; v_gene: TRBV5-1
CDR3aa: CAWSVAGELFF; CDR3nt: TGTGCCTGGAGTGTGGCCGGGGAGCTGTTTTTT; abundance: few; d_gene: NA; j_gene: TRBJ2-2; v_gene: TRBV30
CDR3aa: CASSVFKDRDLSGYTF; CDR3nt: TGTGCCAGCAGCGTTTTTAAGGACAGGGATTTGTCTGGCTACACCTTC; abundance: NA; d_gene: TRBD1; j_gene: TRBJ1-2; v_gene: TRBV9
CDR3aa: CASGLAPDSNSNQPQHF; CDR3nt: TGTGCTAGTGGTTTGGCCCCGGACAGCAATAGCAATCAGCCCCAGCATTTT; abundance: NA; d_gene: NA; j_gene: TRBJ1-5; v_gene: TRBV12-5
CDR3aa: CASSAGNEKLFF; CDR3nt: TGTGCCAGCAGCGCTGGAAATGAAAAACTGTTTTTT; abundance: NA; d_gene: NA; j_gene: TRBJ1-4; v_gene: TRBV2
CDR3aa: CASGPNRIPDTIYF; CDR3nt: TGTGCCAGCGGTCCTAACAGGATCCCGGACACCATATATTTT; abundance: NA; d_gene: NA; j_gene: TRBJ1-3; v_gene: TRBV7-9
CDR3aa: CASRAGTGGGNEKLFF; CDR3nt: TGTGCCAGCAGGGCCGGGACAGGGGGCGGTAATGAAAAACTGTTTTTT; abundance: few; d_gene: TRBD1; j_gene: TRBJ1-4; v_gene: TRBV2
CDR3aa: CASSLVVAGGAVADTQYF; CDR3nt: TGTGCCAGCAGCTTAGTCGTAGCGGGGGGAGCGGTAGCAGATACGCAGTATTTT; abundance: NA; d_gene: TRBD2; j_gene: TRBJ2-3; v_gene: TRBV7-2
CDR3aa: CASSLLGGGPLVNIQYF; CDR3nt: TGTGCCAGCAGCTTACTTGGCGGGGGGCCATTAGTAAACATTCAGTACTTC; abundance: NA; d_gene: TRBD2; j_gene: TRBJ2-4; v_gene: TRBV7-2
CDR3aa: CASSQSRTGVGQPQHF; CDR3nt: TGCGCCAGCAGTCAATCGAGGACAGGGGTCGGGCAGCCCCAGCATTTT; abundance: NA; d_gene: TRBD1; j_gene: TRBJ1-5; v_gene: TRBV23-1
CDR3aa: CATSRPGLGGQGTGELFF; CDR3nt: TGTGCCACCAGCAGACCCGGGTTGGGGGGGCAGGGCACCGGGGAGCTGTTTTTT; abundance: few; d_gene: NA; j_gene: TRBJ2-2; v_gene: TRBV15
CDR3aa: CASSISSPVTNSPLHF; CDR3nt: TGTGCCAGTAGTATCTCCAGCCCAGTGACGAATTCACCCCTCCACTTT; abundance: NA; d_gene: NA; j_gene: TRBJ1-6; v_gene: TRBV19
CDR3aa: CSDLRQAPSGNTIYF; CDR3nt: TGCAGCGATTTAAGACAGGCCCCCTCTGGAAACACCATATATTTT; abundance: few; d_gene: NA; j_gene: TRBJ1-3; v_gene: TRBV29-1
CDR3aa: CASSTTGENTEAFF; CDR3nt: TGTGCCAGCAGCACGACAGGGGAGAACACTGAAGCTTTCTTT; abundance: NA; d_gene: TRBD1; j_gene: TRBJ1-1; v_gene: TRBV7-3
CDR3aa: CASSYVSKPPDTQYF; CDR3nt: TGTGCCAGCAGTTACGTCTCTAAACCACCGGATACGCAGTATTTT; abundance: NA; d_gene: NA; j_gene: TRBJ2-3; v_gene: TRBV6-2/TRBV6-3
CDR3aa: CASSLAGGLQETQYF; CDR3nt: TGTGCCAGCAGCTTAGCGGGGGGGCTCCAAGAGACCCAGTACTTC; abundance: NA; d_gene: NA; j_gene: TRBJ2-5; v_gene: TRBV7-9
CDR3aa: CAWGLQGNQPQHF; CDR3nt: TGTGCCTGGGGATTACAAGGCAATCAGCCCCAGCATTTT; abundance: NA; d_gene: NA; j_gene: TRBJ1-5; v_gene: TRBV30
CDR3aa: CASSSGAGYGYTF; CDR3nt: TGTGCCAGCAGCTCGGGGGCAGGCTATGGCTACACCTTC; abundance: NA; d_gene: NA; j_gene: TRBJ1-2; v_gene: TRBV7-2
CDR3aa: CASSPYGTEAFF; CDR3nt: TGTGCCAGCTCACCATATGGGACTGAAGCTTTCTTT; abundance: NA; d_gene: NA; j_gene: TRBJ1-1; v_gene: TRBV18
CDR3aa: CASSVTGTGSTDTQYF; CDR3nt: TGTGCCAGCAGCGTTACCGGGACAGGGTCCACAGATACGCAGTATTTT; abundance: NA; d_gene: TRBD1; j_gene: TRBJ2-3; v_gene: TRBV3-1/TRBV3-2
CDR3aa: CASSPGAQETQYF; CDR3nt: TGTGCCAGCTCACCAGGTGCCCAAGAGACCCAGTACTTC; abundance: few; d_gene: NA; j_gene: TRBJ2-5; v_gene: TRBV18
CDR3aa: CASSLIRLAGGAQQETQYF; CDR3nt: TGTGCCAGCAGCTTAATAAGACTAGCGGGGGGGGCCCAACAAGAGACCCAGTACTTC; abundance: NA; d_gene: TRBD2; j_gene: TRBJ2-5; v_gene: TRBV7-2
CDR3aa: CASSLERGRDTQYF; CDR3nt: TGTGCCAGCAGCTTAGAGCGGGGGCGGGATACGCAGTATTTT; abundance: few; d_gene: TRBD2; j_gene: TRBJ2-3; v_gene: TRBV7-2
CDR3aa: CASSTRLGGGMNTEAFF; CDR3nt: TGTGCCAGTAGTACTCGCTTAGGTGGGGGCATGAACACTGAAGCTTTCTTT; abundance: NA; d_gene: NA; j_gene: TRBJ1-1; v_gene: TRBV19
CDR3aa: CASSMGQVIYNEQFF; CDR3nt: TGTGCCAGTAGTATGGGACAGGTTATCTACAATGAGCAGTTCTTC; abundance: NA; d_gene: TRBD1; j_gene: TRBJ2-1; v_gene: TRBV19
CDR3aa: CASSLAGTDTQYF; CDR3nt: TGTGCCAGCAGCTTGGCCGGGACAGATACGCAGTATTTT; abundance: few; d_gene: NA; j_gene: TRBJ2-3; v_gene: TRBV5-4
CDR3aa: CASSRKETQYF; CDR3nt: TGTGCCAGCAGCCGTAAAGAGACCCAGTACTTC; abundance: NA; d_gene: NA; j_gene: TRBJ2-5; v_gene: TRBV3-1/TRBV3-2
CDR3aa: CASSLDRVSSTDTQYF; CDR3nt: TGTGCCAGCAGCTTGGATCGGGTCTCTAGCACAGATACGCAGTATTTT; abundance: once; d_gene: NA; j_gene: TRBJ2-3; v_gene: TRBV5-4
CDR3aa: CASSRGPQGGQPQHF; CDR3nt: TGTGCCAGTAGTAGAGGACCACAGGGGGGTCAGCCCCAGCATTTT; abundance: few; d_gene: TRBD1; j_gene: TRBJ1-5; v_gene: TRBV19
CDR3aa: CASSATAGSEKLFF; CDR3nt: TGTGCCAGCAGTGCGACAGCAGGTTCAGAAAAACTGTTTTTT; abundance: NA; d_gene: NA; j_gene: TRBJ1-4; v_gene: TRBV2
CDR3aa: CASSPKGGDTQYF; CDR3nt: TGTGCCAGCAGCCCCAAGGGGGGCGATACGCAGTATTTT; abundance: NA; d_gene: NA; j_gene: TRBJ2-3; v_gene: TRBV5-4